The clone carrying this T cell receptor (beta chain) was observed many times. Its specificity is not known. The data originate from a study of neurological immune-mediated disorders. Study results and limitations: CDR3 amino acid sequences of expanded clones were not shared across subjects, a result suggesting private repertoires in all groups. The most TCR clonal expansion was seen in HTLV-1-associated myelopathy, and the least was seen in multiple sclerosis, which fell below healthy controls.

The team produced cDNA through 5'RACE using 10-nucleotide random UMIs. TCRdb analysed the 5' RACE reads with MiXCR anew, one entry per CDR3 protein. In the table there are approximately 50,000 distinct CDR3 sequences, 3% to 4.5% of which are singletons. From germline, CDR1 is SGHRS and CDR2 YFSETQ. This CDR3 has 15 residues. Trimming removed 1 base at V and 5 bases at J, with 12 bases between. The origin of this receptor is a man in his 60s with multiple sclerosis. Material for sequencing was PBMCs. The chain recombines TRBV5-1 with TRBJ1-4; D gene uncertain. DNA of the CDR3: TGCGCCAGCAGCTTGTTTCGGGGTGAGAATGAAAAACTGTTTTTT. Amino acid sequence: CASSLFRGENEKLFF.